This T cell receptor (beta chain) emerged from a study of blood T cells in healthy people across ages. Study-wide results and caveats: A conclusive naive versus antigen-experienced comparison was prevented by the unsorted PBMCs. A strong correlation between TCR beta diversity and naive T cell percentage was seen. Estimates of diversity drawn from one million T cells were considered underestimates.

With a J-beta primer mix and a sample-barcoded 5' primer, a second PCR ran 7 to 11 cycles. A template-switch adaptor that had 12 random nucleotides put a tag on each cDNA molecule. Using its own MiXCR run on the 5' RACE reads, TCRdb lists one record per CDR3 protein. Found here are around 670,000 distinct CDR3 sequences, roughly 30% of them singletons; the top ten hold around a sixth. Comment on this clonotype: Its antigen remains unknown.

Trimming cost V 5 bases and J 6 bases, with 13 bases left between them. The CDR3 spans 13 residues. CDR1 is SGHTA, CDR2 FQGNSA, per germline. Sequencing was done on a sample of blood. The V and J genes are TRBV7-2 and TRBJ1-2, with D possibly being TRBD1 (5 bases). The sequence was obtained from a woman aged 80 or over in good health. CDR3: CASSAWRGDGYTF. CDR3 nucleotides: TGTGCCAGCAGCGCCTGGAGAGGGGATGGCTACACCTTC.